Listed here are 10 T cell receptor beta chains from one sample, sequenced in a study of high-grade serous ovarian cancer treatment subgroups. The repertoire was sequenced with immunoSEQ multiplex PCR; TCRdb's copy has only in-frame clones and lacks some. The table records roughly 9,000 clones, about three quarters of them present only once. Tumor samples were taken before definitive surgery or chemotherapy. What was sequenced was tumor tissue. The receptor source for this set is a human donor with high-grade serous ovarian cancer.

This rearrangement joins TRBV7-6 to TRBJ2-1, with D perhaps matching TRBD1 or TRBD2 (5 bases each). The V end lost 5 bases, the J end lost 7 bases, and 15 bases lay between the germline ends. This CDR3 has 14 residues. The germline gives CDR1 SGHVS, CDR2 FNYEAQ. CDR3 region: CASSRRRGENEQFF. The DNA of the CDR3 is TGTGCCAGCAGCCGCCGCCGGGGCGAAAATGAGCAGTTCTTC.

V usage is TRBV27 and J usage is TRBJ2-7, with D tentatively TRBD2 (7 bases). V lost 1 base and J 6 bases, leaving 19 bases between the germline ends. Looked up from germline, CDR1 is MNHEY and CDR2 is SMNVEV (reference sequence). The length of the CDR3 is 16 residues. The CDR3 sequence: CASSLFFPVGGGEQYF. The CDR3 DNA is TGTGCCAGCAGTTTATTCTTTCCGGTAGGGGGGGGCGAGCAGTACTTC.

This clone was seen only a few times. V gene TRBV7-3 combines with J gene TRBJ2-3; D may match TRBD1 or TRBD2 (6 bases each). V was shortened by 2 bases and J by 1 base, with 13 bases between the two germline ends. Germline loops: CDR1 SGHTA, CDR2 FQGTGA. This CDR3 has 16 amino acids. DNA for the CDR3: TGTGCCAGCAGCTTATCGTCCGGGGGCGGCACAGATACGCAGTATTTT. This translates into CASSLSSGGGTDTQYF.

This clone was seen more than once but under ten times. The DNA for the CDR3 is TGTGCCAGCTCCCTGGATTCCGACTATGGCTACACCTTC. Translation: CASSLDSDYGYTF. This chain uses TRBV18 with TRBJ1-2; no definite D call. Germline CDR1 reads KGHSH; CDR2 reads LQKENI. The CDR3 spans 13 residues. Trimming cost V 6 bases and J 3 bases, with 11 bases left between them.

This chain links TRBV10-3 with TRBJ2-7; no clear D. The CDR3 is 17 amino acids. Germline CDR1 reads ENHRY; CDR2 reads SYGVKD. Trimming left V 3 bases short and J 2 bases short, with 20 bases between. This CDR3 reads CAISDLRAARTPYEQYF. The DNA for the CDR3 is TGTGCCATCAGTGATCTACGGGCAGCCCGCACTCCCTACGAGCAGTACTTC.

The J gene is TRBJ1-2, the V gene TRBV2; D is possibly TRBD1 (5 bases). This CDR3 spans 15 amino acids. V was clipped by 2 bases and J by 6 bases, with 16 bases between them. Looked up from germline, CDR1 is SNHLY and CDR2 is FYNNEI. CDR3 nucleotides: TGTGCCAGCAGTGAAAGGGTAGGGACCTCTGATGGCTACACCTTC. Translating gives CASSERVGTSDGYTF. The complete variable domain, with remaining parts taken from reference TRBV2 and TRBJ1-2, reads EPEVTQTPSHQVTQMGQEVILRCVPISNHLYFYWYRQILGQKVEFLVSFYNNEISEKSEIFDDQFSVERPDGSNFTLKIRSTKLEDSAMYFCASSERVGTSDGYTFGSGTRLTVV.

The chain carries TRBV20-1 and TRBJ1-2; no clear D gene. The V gene's germline CDR1 is DFQATT and CDR2 SNEGSKA (reference sequence). The CDR3 runs 10 residues. Trimming took 0 bases from V and 4 from J, leaving 0 bases between them. CDR3 amino acids: CSARDYGYTF. The CDR3 DNA sequence: TGCAGTGCTAGAGACTATGGCTACACCTTC.

The chain recombines TRBV10-3 with TRBJ2-5, with D maybe TRBD1 (5 bases). The CDR3 sequence is 13 residues long. CDR1 and CDR2 (germline): ENHRY, SYGVKD. Trimming took 4 bases from V and 3 from J, leaving 9 bases between them. CDR3 nucleotide sequence: TGTGCCATCAGTGGGAGCAGGGAAGAGACCCAGTACTTC. Amino acids: CAISGSREETQYF.

The chain uses TRBV7-9 and TRBJ2-7; perhaps TRBD2 as D (5 bases). V was cut by 5 bases and J by 3 bases, with 20 bases left in between. This CDR3 spans 16 amino acids. The germline V gene encodes CDR1 SEHNR and CDR2 FQNEAQ (reference sequence). The CDR3 region is CASSMDFRGIYYEQYF. The CDR3 coding sequence is TGTGCCAGCAGCATGGATTTCCGGGGAATATACTACGAGCAGTACTTC.

This chain joins TRBV9 and TRBJ2-1; D unclear. The germline gives CDR1 SGDLS, CDR2 YYNGEE. V lost 0 bases to trimming and J lost 0 bases, with 7 bases between them. CDR3 length equals 15 residues. CDR3 loop: CASSVESVSYNEQFF. DNA of the CDR3: TGTGCCAGCAGCGTAGAGTCTGTCTCCTACAATGAGCAGTTCTTC.